This T cell receptor (beta chain) was recovered during a study of blood T cell repertoires in COVID-19. Background on the study: The origin of the acute and convalescent COVID-19 samples was the United States, Italy and Spain.

V dropped 9 bases and J dropped 1; count of bases not matched to a gene: 13. The germline V gene has CDR1 MDHEN and CDR2 SYDVKM. The CDR3 runs to 17 residues. This clone has a handful of counts. Generated by immunoSEQ multiplex PCR, the TCRdb table keeps only in-frame clones and is missing some. The sample includes 150,000 to 200,000 clones, about 77% seen only once; the top ten take 2.5% to 3%. The receptor was derived from a woman aged 80 or older with active or convalescent COVID-19. The sample consisted of peripheral blood. This rearrangement joins TRBV28 to TRBJ1-5, with 9 bases lining up with TRBD1. CDR3 sequence reads: CASQGILGQGSNQPQHF. As DNA, the CDR3 is TGTGCCAGTCAAGGAATACTGGGACAGGGAAGCAATCAGCCCCAGCATTTT.